These 9 T cell receptor beta chains originate from one sample sequenced in a study of cytomegalovirus exposure and HLA in healthy donors. Repertoires were generated with immunoSEQ multiplex PCR, while TCRdb's copy carries only in-frame clones and drops some. The sample consists of tens of thousands of clones, around 90% of them appearing once. The sample was PBMCs. The receptor set was obtained from a man aged 18 to 29 in good health and CMV-seronegative.

The chain has TRBV7-2 and TRBJ1-1, with 7 positions matching TRBD1. CDR3 length: 16 residues. The J segment lost 4 bases and the V segment lost 1 base, leaving 9 bases of the junction unmatched. Germline CDR1 SGHTA, CDR2 FQGNSA. CDR3 bases: TGTGCCAGCAGCTTAGACGGACAGGTAGGATTCACTGAAGCTTTCTTT. Translating it yields CASSLDGQVGFTEAFF.

The rearrangement uses TRBV28 and TRBJ2-7, with 7 positions matching TRBD2. The CDR3 spans 14 residues. The trim removed 5 bases at V and 1 base at J, leaving 5 bases unmatched. Per the germline V gene, CDR1 is MDHEN and CDR2 is SYDVKM. The CDR3 DNA follows: TGTGCCAGCAGTCCGGCGGGAGAGTCCTACGAGCAGTACTTC. Amino acids: CASSPAGESYEQYF. Using reference TRBV28 and TRBJ2-7 for the parts outside the CDR3, the full variable domain is DVKVTQSSRYLVKRTGEKVFLECVQDMDHENMFWYRQDPGLGLRLIYFSYDVKMKEKGDIPEGYSVSREKKERFSLILESASTNQTSMYLCASSPAGESYEQYFGPGTRLTVT.

V usage is TRBV6-5 and J usage is TRBJ2-2, with 13 bases aligning to TRBD2. Trimming took 7 bases from V and 8 from J; bases not matched to a gene: 1. Germline values: CDR1 MNHEY, CDR2 SVGAGI. This CDR3 has 13 residues. The CDR3 DNA reads as TGTGCCAGCATGACTAGCGGGAGGGGGGAGCTGTTTTTT. It translates to CASMTSGRGELFF.

The chain carries TRBV27 and TRBJ2-1; 11 nucleotides agree with TRBD1. The CDR3 length is 15 residues. Per the germline V gene, CDR1 is MNHEY and CDR2 is SMNVEV (reference sequence). Germline trimming cut 5 bases from V and 8 bases from J; bases unmatched to any gene: 8. CDR3 sequence (DNA): TGTGCCAGCAGTCCCGGGACAGGGGGTGGGGATGAGCAGTTCTTC. This gives the protein CASSPGTGGGDEQFF.

This chain links TRBV4-1 with TRBJ1-2; D might be TRBD1 (6 bases). The CDR3 runs to 14 residues. Trimming took off 2 bases at V and 2 bases at J, with 9 bases between the two ends. Germline loops: CDR1 MGHRA, CDR2 YSYEKL. The DNA of the CDR3 is TGCGCCAGCAGCCAAAATAGGGGGAACTATGGCTACACCTTC. It yields the protein CASSQNRGNYGYTF.

The chain uses TRBV5-4 and TRBJ2-7, with 9 bases lining up with TRBD2. There are 15 residues in the CDR3. The germline gives CDR1 SGHNT, CDR2 YYREEE (reference sequence). Trimming took 3 bases from V and 2 from J; bases not matched to a gene: 6. Here the CDR3 DNA reads TGTGCCAGCAGCTCCGGCGGGAGGGTACCCTACGAGCAGTACTTC. This codes for CASSSGGRVPYEQYF.

V is TRBV5-4 and J is TRBJ2-3; the match to TRBD2 covers 8 bases. V lost 3 bases to trimming and J lost 1 base; unmatched junction nucleotides: 13. Germline-derived CDR1 and CDR2 are SGHNT and YYREEE (reference sequence). The CDR3 extends over 18 amino acids. The CDR3 reads CASSSLGGSGGGTDTQYF. CDR3 sequence (DNA): TGTGCCAGCAGCTCGTTGGGGGGGAGCGGGGGAGGCACAGATACGCAGTATTTT.

V is TRBV14 and J is TRBJ2-1; 14 nucleotides align to TRBD2. This CDR3 has 16 amino acids. Germline V gene sequence: CDR1 SGHDN, CDR2 FVKESK. V lost 4 bases to trimming and J lost 7 bases; unmatched junction nucleotides: 6. CDR3 residues: CASSPRTSGRMNEQFF. As DNA, the CDR3 is TGTGCCAGCAGCCCCCGGACTAGCGGGAGGATGAATGAGCAGTTCTTC.

The chain links TRBV7-2 to TRBJ2-1; tentative D call: TRBD2 (6 bases). The length of the CDR3 is 15 residues. Germline values: CDR1 SGHTA, CDR2 FQGNSA. V was clipped by 0 bases and J by 6 bases, with 12 bases between them. Written as DNA, the CDR3 is TGTGCCAGCAGCTTAGCAGGGAGGACCACCAATGAGCAGTTCTTC. It specifies CASSLAGRTTNEQFF.